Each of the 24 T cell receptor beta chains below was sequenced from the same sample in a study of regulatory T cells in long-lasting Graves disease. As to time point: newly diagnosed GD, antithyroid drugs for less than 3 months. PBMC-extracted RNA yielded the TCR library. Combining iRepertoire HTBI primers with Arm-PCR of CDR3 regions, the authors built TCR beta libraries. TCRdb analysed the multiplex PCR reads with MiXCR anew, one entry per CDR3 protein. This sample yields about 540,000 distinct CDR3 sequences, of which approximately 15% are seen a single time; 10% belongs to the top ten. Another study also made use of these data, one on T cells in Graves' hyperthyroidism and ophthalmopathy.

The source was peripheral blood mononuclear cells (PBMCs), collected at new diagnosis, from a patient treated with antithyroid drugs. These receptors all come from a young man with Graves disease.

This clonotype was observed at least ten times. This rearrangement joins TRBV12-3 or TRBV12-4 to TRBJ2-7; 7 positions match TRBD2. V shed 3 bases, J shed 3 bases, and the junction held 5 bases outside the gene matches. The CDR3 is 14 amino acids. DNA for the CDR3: TGTGCCAGCAGTTTCGGGCTAGCGGTCTACGAGCAGTACTTC. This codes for CASSFGLAVYEQYF.

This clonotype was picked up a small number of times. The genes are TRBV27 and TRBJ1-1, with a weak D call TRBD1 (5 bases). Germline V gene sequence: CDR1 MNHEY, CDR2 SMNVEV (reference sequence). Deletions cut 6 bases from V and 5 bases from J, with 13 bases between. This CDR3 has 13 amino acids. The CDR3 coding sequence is TGTGCCAGCAGCCTACAGGCAACAACTGAAGCTTTCTTT. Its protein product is CASSLQATTEAFF.

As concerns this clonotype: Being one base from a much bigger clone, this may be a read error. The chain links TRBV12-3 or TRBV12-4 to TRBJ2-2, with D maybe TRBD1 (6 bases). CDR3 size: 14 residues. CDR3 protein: CVTKQGLNTGELFF. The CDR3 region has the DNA TGTGTCACCAAGCAGGGGCTGAACACCGGGGAGCTGTTTTTT.

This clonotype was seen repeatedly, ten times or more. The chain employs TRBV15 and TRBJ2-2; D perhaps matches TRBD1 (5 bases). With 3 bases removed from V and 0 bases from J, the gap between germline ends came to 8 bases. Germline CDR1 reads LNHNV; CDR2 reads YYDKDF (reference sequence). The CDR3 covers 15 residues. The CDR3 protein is CATSSRASNTGELFF. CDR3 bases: TGTGCCACCAGCAGCAGGGCTTCGAACACCGGGGAGCTGTTTTTT.

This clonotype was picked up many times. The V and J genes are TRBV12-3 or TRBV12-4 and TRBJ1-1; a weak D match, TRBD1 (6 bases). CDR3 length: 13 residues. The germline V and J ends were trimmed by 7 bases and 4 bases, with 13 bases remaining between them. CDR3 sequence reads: CASTPQGFTEAFF. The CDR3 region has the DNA TGTGCCAGCACACCACAGGGATTCACTGAAGCTTTCTTT.

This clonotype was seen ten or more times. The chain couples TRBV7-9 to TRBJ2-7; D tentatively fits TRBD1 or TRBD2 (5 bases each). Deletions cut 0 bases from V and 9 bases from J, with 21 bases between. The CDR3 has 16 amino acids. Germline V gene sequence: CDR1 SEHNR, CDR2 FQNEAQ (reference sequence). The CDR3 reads CASSLAGGEGLRGQYF. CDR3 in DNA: TGTGCCAGCAGCTTAGCTGGGGGAGAGGGCCTACGTGGGCAGTACTTC.

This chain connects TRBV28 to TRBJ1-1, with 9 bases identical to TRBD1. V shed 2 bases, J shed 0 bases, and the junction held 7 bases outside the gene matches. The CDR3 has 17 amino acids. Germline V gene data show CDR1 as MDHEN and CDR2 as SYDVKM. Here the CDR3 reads CASSLSTGGRLNTEAFF. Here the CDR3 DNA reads TGTGCCAGCAGTTTAAGTACAGGGGGCAGGCTGAACACTGAAGCTTTCTTT.

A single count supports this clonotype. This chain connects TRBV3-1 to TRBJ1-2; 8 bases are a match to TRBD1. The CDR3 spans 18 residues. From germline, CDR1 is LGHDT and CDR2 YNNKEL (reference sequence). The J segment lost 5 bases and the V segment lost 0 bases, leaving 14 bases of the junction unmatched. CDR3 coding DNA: TGTGCCAGCAGCCAAGACGCTGATAGACAGGGGAGAGAATATGGCTACACCTTC. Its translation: CASSQDADRQGREYGYTF.

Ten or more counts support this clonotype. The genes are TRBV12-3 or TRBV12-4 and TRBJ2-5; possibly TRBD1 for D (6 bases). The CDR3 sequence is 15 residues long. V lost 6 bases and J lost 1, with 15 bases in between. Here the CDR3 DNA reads TGTGCCAGCAGACGAGCGACAGGCGTCCAAGAGACCCAGTACTTC. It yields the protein CASRRATGVQETQYF.

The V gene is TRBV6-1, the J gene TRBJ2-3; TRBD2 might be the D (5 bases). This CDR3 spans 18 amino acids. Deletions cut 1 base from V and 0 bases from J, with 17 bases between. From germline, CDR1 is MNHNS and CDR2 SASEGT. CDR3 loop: CASSEEGGSFSSTDTQYF. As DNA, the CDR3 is TGTGCCAGCAGTGAAGAGGGCGGGTCATTTTCTAGCACAGATACGCAGTATTTT.

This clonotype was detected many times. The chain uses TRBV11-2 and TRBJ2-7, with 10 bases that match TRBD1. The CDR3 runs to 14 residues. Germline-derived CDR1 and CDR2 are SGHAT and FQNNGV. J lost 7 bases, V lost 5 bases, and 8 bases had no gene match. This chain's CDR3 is CASSTDRGLREQYF. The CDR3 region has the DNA TGTGCCAGCAGCACCGACAGGGGGCTGAGAGAGCAGTACTTC.

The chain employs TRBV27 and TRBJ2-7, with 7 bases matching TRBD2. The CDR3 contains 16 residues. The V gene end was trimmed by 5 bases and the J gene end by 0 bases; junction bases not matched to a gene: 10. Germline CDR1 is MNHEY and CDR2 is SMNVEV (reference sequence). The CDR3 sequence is CASSPYLADYSYEQYF. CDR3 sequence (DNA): TGTGCCAGCAGTCCATATCTAGCGGACTACTCCTACGAGCAGTACTTC.

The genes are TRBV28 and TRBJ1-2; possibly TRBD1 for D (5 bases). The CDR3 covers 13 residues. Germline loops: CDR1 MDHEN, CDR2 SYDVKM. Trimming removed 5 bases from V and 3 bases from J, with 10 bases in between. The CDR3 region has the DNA TGTGCCAGCAGTATCCCAGGGTACTATGGCTACACCTTC. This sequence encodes CASSIPGYYGYTF.

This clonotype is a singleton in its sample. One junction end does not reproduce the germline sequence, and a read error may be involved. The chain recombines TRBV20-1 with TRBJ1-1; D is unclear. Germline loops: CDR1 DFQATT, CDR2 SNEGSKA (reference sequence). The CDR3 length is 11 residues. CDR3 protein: CSARVSTEAFF. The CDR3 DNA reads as TGCAGTGCAAGAGTAAGTACTGAAGCTTTCTTT.

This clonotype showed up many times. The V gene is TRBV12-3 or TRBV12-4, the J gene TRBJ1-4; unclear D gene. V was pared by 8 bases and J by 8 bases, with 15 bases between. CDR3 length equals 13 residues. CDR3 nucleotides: TGTGCCAGCTTTAGGAGGGAAGAAGAAAAACTGTTTTTT. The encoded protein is CASFRREEEKLFF.

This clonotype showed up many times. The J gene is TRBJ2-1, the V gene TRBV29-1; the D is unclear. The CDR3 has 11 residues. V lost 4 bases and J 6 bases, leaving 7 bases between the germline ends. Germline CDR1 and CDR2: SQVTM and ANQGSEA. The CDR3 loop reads CSVGQTNEQFF. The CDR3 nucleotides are TGCAGCGTTGGCCAAACCAATGAGCAGTTCTTC.

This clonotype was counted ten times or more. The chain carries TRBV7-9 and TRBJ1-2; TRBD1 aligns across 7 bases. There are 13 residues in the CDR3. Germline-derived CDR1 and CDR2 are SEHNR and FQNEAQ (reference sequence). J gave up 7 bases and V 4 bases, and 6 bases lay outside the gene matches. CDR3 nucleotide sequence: TGTGCCAGCAGCTGGACAGGCCCCGGTGGCTACACCTTC. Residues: CASSWTGPGGYTF.

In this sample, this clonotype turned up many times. The CDR3 DNA is TGTGCCACCTTCGGGCACAGGGGGAACACCGGGGAGCTGTTTTTT. Translation gives CATFGHRGNTGELFF. V is TRBV15 and J is TRBJ2-2; the match to TRBD1 covers 7 bases. Germline V gene data show CDR1 as LNHNV and CDR2 as YYDKDF (reference sequence). Trimming cost V 8 bases and J 1 base; bases outside gene matches: 7. This CDR3 is built from 15 residues.

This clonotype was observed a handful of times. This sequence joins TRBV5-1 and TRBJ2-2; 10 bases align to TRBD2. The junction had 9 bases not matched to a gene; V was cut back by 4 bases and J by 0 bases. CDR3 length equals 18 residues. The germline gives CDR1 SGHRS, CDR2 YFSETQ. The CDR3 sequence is CASSILAGTPSNTGELFF. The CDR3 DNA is TGCGCCAGCAGCATACTAGCGGGGACACCTTCGAACACCGGGGAGCTGTTTTTT.

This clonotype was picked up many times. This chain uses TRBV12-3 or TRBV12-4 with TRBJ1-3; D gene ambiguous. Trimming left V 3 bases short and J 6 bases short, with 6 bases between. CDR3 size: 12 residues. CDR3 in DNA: TGTGCCAGCAGTTTTACAGAAAACACCATATATTTT. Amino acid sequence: CASSFTENTIYF.

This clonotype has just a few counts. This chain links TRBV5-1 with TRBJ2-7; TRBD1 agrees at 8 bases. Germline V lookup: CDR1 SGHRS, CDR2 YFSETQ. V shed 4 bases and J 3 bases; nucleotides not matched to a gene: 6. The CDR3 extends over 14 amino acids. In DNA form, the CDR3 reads TGCGCCAGCAGCACCGGGACAGGATACTACGAGCAGTACTTC. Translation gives CASSTGTGYYEQYF.

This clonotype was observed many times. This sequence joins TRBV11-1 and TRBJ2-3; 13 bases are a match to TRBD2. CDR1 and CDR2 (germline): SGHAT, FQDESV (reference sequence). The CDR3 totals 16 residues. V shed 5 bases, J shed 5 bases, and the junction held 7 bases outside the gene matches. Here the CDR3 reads CASSHGLAGAGDTQYF. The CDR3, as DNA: TGTGCCAGCAGCCACGGACTAGCGGGAGCGGGAGATACGCAGTATTTT.

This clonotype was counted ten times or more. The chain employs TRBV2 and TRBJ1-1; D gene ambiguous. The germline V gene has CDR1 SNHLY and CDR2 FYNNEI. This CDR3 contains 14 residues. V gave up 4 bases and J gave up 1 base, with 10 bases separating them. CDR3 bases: TGTGCCAGCAGTGCCCCGGCTAAGAACACTGAAGCTTTCTTT. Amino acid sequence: CASSAPAKNTEAFF. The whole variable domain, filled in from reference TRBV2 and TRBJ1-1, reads EPEVTQTPSHQVTQMGQEVILRCVPISNHLYFYWYRQILGQKVEFLVSFYNNEISEKSEIFDDQFSVERPDGSNFTLKIRSTKLEDSAMYFCASSAPAKNTEAFFGQGTRLTVV.

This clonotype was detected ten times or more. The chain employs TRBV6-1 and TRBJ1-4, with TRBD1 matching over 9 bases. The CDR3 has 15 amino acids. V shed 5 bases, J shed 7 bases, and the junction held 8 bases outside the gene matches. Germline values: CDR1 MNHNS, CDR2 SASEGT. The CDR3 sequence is CASSITGTGIEKLFF. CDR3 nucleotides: TGTGCCAGCAGTATAACCGGGACAGGGATTGAAAAACTGTTTTTT.